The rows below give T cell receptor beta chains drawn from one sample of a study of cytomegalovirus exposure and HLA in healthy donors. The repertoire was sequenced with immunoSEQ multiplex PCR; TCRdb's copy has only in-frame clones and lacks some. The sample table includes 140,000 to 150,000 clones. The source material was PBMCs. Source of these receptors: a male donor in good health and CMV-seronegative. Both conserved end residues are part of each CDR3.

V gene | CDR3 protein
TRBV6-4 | CASSDAGGYNEQFF
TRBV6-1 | CASRGQGQETQYF
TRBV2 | CASSEGRGEQFF
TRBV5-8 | CASIPSGDLGSGNTIYF
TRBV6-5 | CASSLDRLGGYTF
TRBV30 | CAWSGGGRVNTEAFF
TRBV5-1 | CASSLVGTGFYEQYF
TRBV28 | CASISRGPSANYGYTF
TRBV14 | CASSLQGKYGYTF
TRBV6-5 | CASSYSGGAINEQYF
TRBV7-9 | CASSFPGLADPGDFYEQYF
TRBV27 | CASSVGQLDTEAFF
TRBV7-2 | CASSHQQGTSYEQYF
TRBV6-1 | CASSEGSGGGETQYF
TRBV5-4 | CASSATGTDEKLFF
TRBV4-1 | CASSPDGAGGGADTQYF
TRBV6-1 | CASSPLAGGRETQYF
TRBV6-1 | CASLTSGRIYNEQFF
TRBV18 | CASSPGVRDTEAFF
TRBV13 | CASSTLGDNTEAFF
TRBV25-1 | CASSEAGGYQETQYF
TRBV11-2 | CASSPSGGQAYTDTQYF
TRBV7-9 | CASSLWGTVNTGELFF
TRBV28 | CASLQGVGEKLFF
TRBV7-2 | CASSLGGGWGYTF
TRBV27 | CASSLYPASGVGRNGYTF
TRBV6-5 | CASSYSSSGSSYEQYF
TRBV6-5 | CASSYTPPGTSSEQYF
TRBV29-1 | CSVGYRDRGSGYTF
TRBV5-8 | CASSLPGVVQYF
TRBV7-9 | CASSATGTSTDTQYF
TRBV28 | CASSEKKSSYNEQFF
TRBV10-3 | CAITPRDGTDTQYF
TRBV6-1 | CASSGLLALSYNEQFF
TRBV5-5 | CASSSWTGKADTQYF
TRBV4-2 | CASSPSELVRSEQYF
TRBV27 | CASRPYSSGANVLTF
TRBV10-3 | CAIGDRQETQYF
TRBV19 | CASSIDGSRTEKLFF
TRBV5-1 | CASSLVGLSGSPTDTQYF
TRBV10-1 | CASSRQGGQTQYF
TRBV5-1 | CASSPGTLGTDTQYF
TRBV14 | CASSISGGAETQYF
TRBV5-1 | CASSLVAGGNTGELFF
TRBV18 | CASSPPLAVEFYGYTF
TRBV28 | CASSLMGGSYEQYF
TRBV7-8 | CASSLSPLVQETQYF
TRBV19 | CASTLNRGPGQPQHF
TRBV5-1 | CASGLGGGRSDEQFF
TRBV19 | CASRGQGFYNEQFF
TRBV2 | CASSGGNSGQPQHF
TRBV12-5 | CASGLVNREGAGELFF
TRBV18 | CASSPQTGYGYTF